The TCR beta chain described here comes from a study of blood T cell repertoires in COVID-19. The overall study: The samples span acute and convalescent COVID-19 from the United States, Italy and Spain.

Germline V gene sequence: CDR1 ENHRY, CDR2 SYGVKD. The CDR3 is 14 amino acids. Trimming cost V 0 bases and J 7 bases, with 12 bases left between them. This clone appeared once. The authors' processing: From reference gene primer amplification, estimates of nucleated cell counts were derived. Sequenced by immunoSEQ multiplex PCR; TCRdb stores in-frame clones only, minus some. V and J calls and clone size are those listed in that table; D and trimming were worked out from the DNA. The sample shows 200,000 to 250,000 clones, roughly 84% of them seen only once. This TCR derives from a woman aged 40 to 50 with active or convalescent COVID-19. Sequencing was carried out using peripheral blood. The chain links TRBV10-3 to TRBJ1-1, with D possibly matching TRBD1 (5 bases). The CDR3 loop is CAISESWGRGEAFF. The CDR3, as DNA: TGTGCCATCAGTGAGTCGTGGGGGAGGGGTGAAGCTTTCTTT.